The 10 T cell receptor beta chains reported below all come from one sample, sequenced in a study of post-analysis software for immune sequencing data. Antigens of these TCRs are unknown. Study results and caveats: Patients carried roughly 5 TRBV segments more frequently than controls did, and TRBV5-6, TRBV5-1 and TRBV20-1 were among them.

Tagging with unique molecular identifiers was a feature of the TCR beta cDNA libraries. TCRdb reanalysed the PCR reads using MiXCR and keeps one entry per CDR3 protein. Of about 820,000 distinct CDR3 sequences in the sample, about 53% are singletons; the top ten hold roughly 4.4%. Material for sequencing was blood. The source is a girl aged 10 to 17 with multiple sclerosis.

This clonotype was detected once. The chain uses TRBV5-8 and TRBJ2-3, with TRBD2 matching 9 bases. This CDR3 has 15 amino acids. The germline V gene has CDR1 SGHTS and CDR2 YDEGEE. The V and J ends lost 0 bases and 5 bases, in that order; junction bases with no gene match: 4. As DNA, the CDR3 is TGTGCCAGCAGCTTGGAGGCGGGAGGGAGAGATACGCAGTATTTT. The encoded protein is CASSLEAGGRDTQYF.

This chain uses TRBV27 with TRBJ2-1; 9 bases map to TRBD2. The germline CDR1 and CDR2 sequences are MNHEY and SMNVEV (reference sequence). This CDR3 region has 16 residues. V trimming: 1 base; J trimming: 7 bases; junction bases outside the gene matches: 8. The chain's CDR3 is CASSLLQREAFNEQFF. CDR3 DNA: TGTGCCAGCAGTTTATTGCAGCGGGAGGCCTTTAATGAGCAGTTCTTC.

The count of this clonotype is one. V usage is TRBV20-1 and J usage is TRBJ2-1, with D perhaps matching TRBD2 (6 bases). V was trimmed by 3 bases and J by 0 bases, leaving 12 bases between them. The CDR3 extends over 15 amino acids. CDR1 is DFQATT, CDR2 SNEGSKA, per germline (reference sequence). For the CDR3, the DNA is TGCAGTGCTAGCCGGGACTTGACCTCCTACAATGAGCAGTTCTTC. Its protein product is CSASRDLTSYNEQFF.

This chain connects TRBV12-3 or TRBV12-4 to TRBJ2-7, with 9 bases aligning to TRBD1. J was trimmed by 7 bases and V by 10 bases; bases with no gene match: 17. The CDR3 length is 15 residues. CDR3 nucleotides: TGTGCCACCCACCCGGGACAGGGATCCTACAATGAGCAGTACTTC. It translates to CATHPGQGSYNEQYF.

The CDR3 region is CATSDGGQGYGYTF. CDR3 DNA sequence: TGTGCCACCAGTGATGGAGGACAGGGTTACGGCTACACCTTC. V and J are TRBV24-1 and TRBJ1-2; 8 bases line up with TRBD1. The V gene's germline CDR1 is KGHDR and CDR2 SFDVKD. This CDR3 contains 14 residues. J lost 8 bases, V lost 3 bases, and 7 bases had no gene match.

The chain couples TRBV20-1 to TRBJ2-3; 11 positions match TRBD2. Per germline, CDR1 DFQATT and CDR2 SNEGSKA (reference sequence). This CDR3 region has 15 residues. Trimming removed 7 bases from V and 5 bases from J; junction bases left unmatched: 11. The DNA of the CDR3 is TGCAGTGTCAGGCCTAGCGGGGGGCCGGTAGATACGCAGTATTTT. Amino acid sequence: CSVRPSGGPVDTQYF.

V is TRBV10-3 and J is TRBJ2-1; D possibly uses TRBD1 or TRBD2 (5 bases each). V dropped 2 bases and J dropped 5 bases, with 16 bases sitting between them. Looked up from germline, CDR1 is ENHRY and CDR2 is SYGVKD. The CDR3 totals 16 residues. The CDR3, as DNA: TGTGCCATCAGTGAGACGGGACCCCGCGGCCACAATGAGCAGTTCTTC. As protein: CAISETGPRGHNEQFF.

This clonotype occurred once. This rearrangement joins TRBV3-1 to TRBJ1-6; D is possibly TRBD1 (5 bases). Germline CDR1 and CDR2: LGHDT and YNNKEL (reference sequence). Deletions cut 3 bases from V and 9 bases from J, with 9 bases between. This CDR3 is 13 amino acids long. The CDR3 DNA is TGTGCCAGCAGCCAGAGGGACGGTTCACCCCTCCACTTT. This encodes CASSQRDGSPLHF.

This rearrangement joins TRBV4-1 to TRBJ2-5, with 8 bases lining up with TRBD1. Germline V lookup: CDR1 MGHRA, CDR2 YSYEKL. The CDR3 runs 16 residues. The junction had 15 bases not matched to a gene; V was cut back by 1 base and J by 11 bases. The CDR3 bases are TGCGCCAGCAGCCAAGGGTTGGGACAGGCCTCCTACGGGCAGTACTTC. Translation gives CASSQGLGQASYGQYF.

This clonotype has just one count. The chain employs TRBV11-2 and TRBJ1-2; D not certain. The V and J ends lost 3 bases and 2 bases respectively, with 10 bases between them. Germline V gene lookup returns CDR1 SGHAT and CDR2 FQNNGV. The CDR3 extends over 14 amino acids. CDR3 residues: CASSFGKSNYGYTF. The CDR3 region has the DNA TGTGCCAGCAGCTTCGGCAAATCGAACTATGGCTACACCTTC.